Listed below are T cell receptor beta chains from one sample, sequenced in a study of cytomegalovirus exposure and HLA in healthy donors. TCRdb keeps only in-frame clones here, not all; method: immunoSEQ multiplex PCR. This sample has 200,000 or so clones, with 65% to 85% found just once. The specimen was PBMCs. The receptors originated from a boy aged 2-15 years in good health and CMV-seronegative. The CDR3 runs from the conserved cysteine through the conserved F or W. A D gene is named only where the DNA matches it firmly. Size tells how often a clone was seen (once, few, many) or the class of an expanded clone, and some rows leave it out.

>.|TRBJ1-1|.|TRBV6-6
CASRIETKMNTEAFF
TGTGCCAGCAGGATCGAAACAAAGATGAACACTGAAGCTTTCTTT
>.|TRBJ1-5|.|TRBV6-6
CASSYSTRVNQPQHF
TGTGCCAGCAGTTACTCCACCAGGGTCAATCAGCCCCAGCATTTT
>.|TRBJ1-5|.|TRBV25-1
CASSEGRSSQPQHF
TGTGCCAGCAGTGAGGGGCGGTCCAGTCAGCCCCAGCATTTT
>.|TRBJ2-5|.|TRBV11-2
CASSSSMETQYF
TGTGCCAGCAGCTCGTCTATGGAGACCCAGTACTTC
>.|TRBJ2-1|.|TRBV27
CASSLGGSSYNEQFF
TGTGCCAGCAGTTTAGGTGGGAGCTCCTACAATGAGCAGTTCTTC
>TRBD1|TRBJ1-1|.|TRBV5-1
CASSSQGVNTEAFF
TGCGCCAGCAGCTCACAGGGGGTAAACACTGAAGCTTTCTTT
>.|TRBJ2-5|.|TRBV5-6
CASSLAQVPQETQYF
TGTGCCAGCAGCTTGGCTCAGGTACCTCAAGAGACCCAGTACTTC
>TRBD2|TRBJ2-1|.|TRBV5-1
CASSGPLAGGNNEQFF
TGCGCCAGCAGTGGGCCGCTAGCGGGGGGGAACAATGAGCAGTTCTTC
>TRBD1|TRBJ2-2|.|TRBV15
CATSRFTGGGGGELFF
TGTGCCACCAGCAGATTCACAGGGGGCGGTGGCGGGGAGCTGTTTTTT
>.|TRBJ2-1|.|TRBV5-6
CASSYPPSSPSYNEQFF
TGTGCCAGCAGTTATCCCCCCTCTAGCCCTAGCTACAATGAGCAGTTCTTC
>.|TRBJ2-7|once|TRBV15
CATSRGGVTYEQYF
TGTGCCACCAGCAGAGGGGGGGTCACCTACGAGCAGTACTTC
>TRBD1|TRBJ1-5|.|TRBV2
CASSPQGVQPQHF
TGTGCCAGCAGTCCACAGGGGGTTCAGCCCCAGCATTTT
>TRBD1|TRBJ1-5|.|TRBV7-8
CASSSGGGQILQPQHF
TGTGCCAGCAGCTCCGGGGGGGGACAGATACTTCAGCCCCAGCATTTT
>TRBD1|TRBJ1-5|once|TRBV19
CASSISSGGSNQPQHF
TGTGCCAGTAGTATCTCATCAGGGGGAAGCAATCAGCCCCAGCATTTT
>.|TRBJ1-5|.|TRBV15
CATSRQDANQPQHF
TGTGCCACCAGCCGACAGGACGCCAATCAGCCCCAGCATTTT
>.|TRBJ2-3|.|TRBV12-2
CASRAESGTSGNRRTDTQYF
TGTGCAAGTCGCGCCGAATCCGGGACTAGCGGGAACAGACGCACAGATACGCAGTATTTT
>.|TRBJ1-5|.|TRBV15
CATRPRVSNQPQHF
TGTGCCACCAGGCCCAGGGTTAGCAATCAGCCCCAGCATTTT
>TRBD2|TRBJ2-7|.|TRBV7-2
CASSLTASGGTYEQYF
TGTGCCAGCAGCTTAACGGCTAGCGGGGGCACCTACGAGCAGTACTTC
>.|TRBJ1-2|.|TRBV7-2
CASSLASAYGYTF
TGTGCCAGCAGCTTAGCGAGTGCCTATGGCTACACCTTC
>.|TRBJ1-5|.|TRBV27
CASSFPGQPQHF
TGTGCCAGCAGTTTTCCCGGTCAGCCCCAGCATTTT
>.|TRBJ2-1|few|TRBV5-4
CASSLLSGAETNEQFF
TGTGCCAGCAGCCTCCTCTCAGGAGCGGAAACGAATGAGCAGTTCTTC
>TRBD1|TRBJ2-4|.|TRBV9
CASSVGQGSNIQYF
TGTGCCAGCAGCGTAGGACAGGGGTCAAACATTCAGTACTTC
>.|TRBJ2-7|.|TRBV9
CASSPRTGTSYEQYF
TGTGCCAGCAGCCCCCGGACAGGGACTAGCTACGAGCAGTACTTC
>.|TRBJ1-2|.|TRBV7-2
CASSWEREYGYTF
TGTGCCAGCAGCTGGGAGCGGGAATATGGCTACACCTTC
>.|TRBJ2-3|.|TRBV10-3
CAISLVQADTQYF
TGTGCCATCAGCCTAGTACAGGCAGATACGCAGTATTTT
>TRBD2|TRBJ2-3|.|TRBV4-3
CASSQASSGGAGTDTQYF
TGCGCCAGCAGCCAAGCGTCTAGCGGGGGGGCAGGCACAGATACGCAGTATTTT
>.|TRBJ1-1|.|TRBV7-3
CASSLSGNTEAFF
TGTGCCAGCAGCTTATCAGGGAACACTGAAGCTTTCTTT
>.|TRBJ1-2|.|TRBV7-9
CSSSLRRRGSSSSGYTF
TGTTCCAGCAGCTTACGTCGTAGGGGGTCTTCCAGTTCGGGCTACACCTTC
>TRBD2|TRBJ2-5|.|TRBV4-1
CASSQDGTSGNQETQYF
TGCGCCAGCAGCCAAGATGGGACTAGCGGCAACCAAGAGACCCAGTACTTC
>TRBD2|TRBJ2-7|.|TRBV7-2
CASSFGGSGGTYEQYF
TGTGCCAGCAGCTTCGGCGGCAGCGGGGGTACCTACGAGCAGTACTTC
>TRBD1|TRBJ1-3|few|TRBV19
CASGVGTGSAGNTIYF
TGTGCCAGTGGCGTTGGGACAGGGAGCGCTGGAAACACCATATATTTT
>.|TRBJ2-2|.|TRBV7-9
CASSSPARNTGELFF
TGTGCCAGCAGCTCGCCGGCTAGGAACACCGGGGAGCTGTTTTTT
>.|TRBJ2-5|.|TRBV27
CASSFVGETQYF
TGTGCCAGCAGTTTTGTCGGTGAGACCCAGTACTTC
>.|TRBJ2-5|.|TRBV6-6
CASRRQETQYF
TGTGCCTCTAGGCGGCAAGAGACCCAGTACTTC
>TRBD1|TRBJ2-3|.|TRBV11-1
CASSQGTVADTQYF
TGTGCCAGCAGCCAAGGGACAGTGGCAGATACGCAGTATTTT
>.|TRBJ1-2|.|TRBV6-5
CASSPDSVPYGYTF
TGTGCCAGCAGCCCGGACAGTGTCCCCTATGGCTACACCTTC
>.|TRBJ2-5|.|TRBV11-2
CASSLYPPGTTETQYF
TGTGCCAGCAGCCTCTACCCCCCCGGGACAACAGAGACCCAGTACTTC
>.|TRBJ1-2|.|TRBV19
CASSILEGRANGYTF
TGTGCCAGTAGTATACTGGAGGGGCGGGCGAATGGCTACACCTTC